This is a list of T cell receptor beta chains from one sample in a study of T-cell reconstitution after alpha-beta-depleted transplantation in children. TCRdb reprocessed the PCR reads with MiXCR, giving one entry per CDR3 protein. The repertoire includes roughly 400,000 distinct CDR3 sequences, around two fifths of them detected once, and roughly 27% sits in the top ten. The sequenced sample was PBMCs, obtained before TCRalphabeta/CD19-depleted stem cell transplant. Receptors originate from a girl aged 2-15 years with aplastic anemia, due to receive a stem cell transplant. Each CDR3 is given with its conserved first and last residue. Fields, in order: J gene, V gene, D gene, clone size, CDR3 DNA, CDR3 protein. D genes are given only for firm matches. Not every row has a clone size; where given, it reads once, few, many or a size class.

TRBJ2-7 | TRBV27 | TRBD1 | many | TGTGCCAGCAGTCTCTCGGAGACAGGGGCCTACGAGCAGTACTTC | CASSLSETGAYEQYF
TRBJ2-1 | TRBV29-1 | TRBD1 | - | TGCAGCGTTGCACGGGACAGGTTTAATGAGCAGTTCTTC | CSVARDRFNEQFF
TRBJ2-5 | TRBV11-2 | - | - | TGTGCCAGCAGCTCTACCACTACTAGAAGTCGGGAGACCCAGTACTTC | CASSSTTTRSRETQYF
TRBJ2-7 | TRBV7-2 | TRBD2 | - | TGTGCCAGCAGCTCACCGGGACTAGCGGGCTTATCCTACGAGCAGTACTTC | CASSSPGLAGLSYEQYF
TRBJ2-3 | TRBV20-1 | TRBD2 | - | TGCAGTGCTAGCCGGACTAGCGGGGGGCCCTTCAGCACAGATACGCAGTATTTT | CSASRTSGGPFSTDTQYF
TRBJ2-1 | TRBV13 | TRBD2 | - | TGTGCCAGCAGCACGGGGGGATACAATGAGCAGTTCTTC | CASSTGGYNEQFF
TRBJ2-3 | TRBV5-1 | TRBD2 | many | TGTGCCAGCAGCCCCCGACTAGCGGGAGGCACAGATACGCAGTATTTT | CASSPRLAGGTDTQYF
TRBJ2-5 | TRBV20-1 | - | many | TGCAGTGCTGGACTGTGGGCCCCTAACCAGGAGACCCAGTACTTC | CSAGLWAPNQETQYF
TRBJ2-5 | TRBV4-1 | - | few | TGCGCCAGCAGCCAGCCGGGACTAGAGACCCAGTACTTC | CASSQPGLETQYF
TRBJ1-5 | TRBV20-1 | - | few | TGCAGTGCTATATCCCGGGACGGTACCAATCAGCCCCAGCATTTT | CSAISRDGTNQPQHF
TRBJ2-3 | TRBV25-1 | TRBD2 | - | TGTGCCAGCAGTGAATCCCAGGCTAGCGGGGGGACAAGCACAGATACGCAGTATTTT | CASSESQASGGTSTDTQYF
TRBJ1-1 | TRBV20-1 | - | once | TGCAGTGCTAGTCCGAGGAACACTGAAGCTTTCTTT | CSASPRNTEAFF
TRBJ1-3 | TRBV10-3 | - | - | TGTGCCATCAGTGAGTCGGCGTACAGGAGAAGCTCTGGAAACACCATATATTTT | CAISESAYRRSSGNTIYF
TRBJ2-3 | TRBV7-2 | - | many | TGTGCCAGCTTGAACGACCGCCTCAGCCGTTTCGGCGCAGATACGCAGTATTTT | CASLNDRLSRFGADTQYF
TRBJ2-2 | TRBV5-1 | - | - | TGCGCCAGCATCGAGACGGTGAACACCGGGGAGCTGTTTTTT | CASIETVNTGELFF
TRBJ1-5 | TRBV20-1 | TRBD1 | many | TGCAGTGCACCCGACAGGGGCCTTTTCAATCAGCCCCAGCATTTT | CSAPDRGLFNQPQHF
TRBJ1-1 | TRBV12-3/TRBV12-4 | - | few | TGTGCCAGCGGCAGGGTCACTGAAGCTTTCTTT | CASGRVTEAFF
TRBJ2-5 | TRBV9 | - | - | TGTGCCAGCAGCGTCGGTACGGCATGGGAGACCCAGTACTTC | CASSVGTAWETQYF
TRBJ2-7 | TRBV28 | - | - | TGTGCCAGCAAACAGGGCACCTACGAGCAGTACTTC | CASKQGTYEQYF
TRBJ2-5 | TRBV12-3/TRBV12-4 | - | - | TGTGCCAGCAGGAGGACAGAGAGAGAGACCCAGTACTTC | CASRRTERETQYF
TRBJ1-2 | TRBV20-1 | - | - | TGCAGTGCTAGACACAACAGGGACTATGGCTACACCTTC | CSARHNRDYGYTF
TRBJ1-2 | TRBV11-3 | TRBD1 | - | TGTGCCAGCGCGGGACAGGGGGCCCGAAACTATGGCTACACCTTC | CASAGQGARNYGYTF
TRBJ2-6 | TRBV7-6 | - | few | TGTGCCAGCAGCTTGGGACCGCGCTCTGGGGCCAACGTCCTGACTTTC | CASSLGPRSGANVLTF
TRBJ2-7 | TRBV29-1 | TRBD1 | - | TGCAGCGTTGAAGAATCAGGGGGCGGTTACGAGCAGTACTTC | CSVEESGGGYEQYF
TRBJ2-7 | TRBV28 | TRBD1 | once | TGTGCCAGCAGTGGACAGGTCCCCTACGAGCAGTACTTC | CASSGQVPYEQYF
TRBJ2-5 | TRBV7-6 | - | - | TGTGTCAGCAGCAAGACGAGGGAGACCCAGTACTTC | CVSSKTRETQYF
TRBJ2-5 | TRBV6-4 | TRBD2 | - | TGTGCCAGCAGTGAAACTAGCGGGAGCGTGGAGACCCAGTACTTC | CASSETSGSVETQYF
TRBJ1-1 | TRBV5-1 | - | few | TGCGCCAGCAGCTTGCGGCGGACGATGAACACTGAAGCTTTCTTT | CASSLRRTMNTEAFF
TRBJ2-5 | TRBV5-1 | TRBD2 | many | TGCGCCAGCAGCTCCTGGGGGACTAGCGGCCCATTGGAAGAGACCCAGTACTTC | CASSSWGTSGPLEETQYF
TRBJ2-2 | TRBV5-1 | - | once | TGCGCCAGCAGCTTTATGGAGGCCTTCAACACCGGGGAGCTGTTTTTT | CASSFMEAFNTGELFF
TRBJ2-7 | TRBV20-1 | TRBD2 | - | TGCAGTGCCCCCCCTGGACGGGGGGGCGGCTACGAGCAGTACTTC | CSAPPGRGGGYEQYF
TRBJ1-4 | TRBV7-2 | TRBD1 | few | TGTGCCAGCAGCCCTCCGGGACAGGGTCTGAAAAAACTGTTTTTT | CASSPPGQGLKKLFF
TRBJ2-3 | TRBV12-3/TRBV12-4 | - | - | TGTGCCAGCAGTGCCCCGGGGGTGGCGGGTTCGGATACGCAGTATTTT | CASSAPGVAGSDTQYF
TRBJ2-3 | TRBV20-1 | - | - | TGCAGTGCTAGTGAGGCGGTAACCTCAGATACGCAGTATTTT | CSASEAVTSDTQYF
TRBJ1-1 | TRBV6-6 | - | once | TGTGCCAGCACCCCCTCCCCCACTGAAGCTTTCTTT | CASTPSPTEAFF
TRBJ2-3 | TRBV30 | - | - | TGTGCCTGGAGTGGCGGCTGGGGTAGCACAGATACGCAGTATTTT | CAWSGGWGSTDTQYF
TRBJ2-3 | TRBV6-1 | TRBD2 | few | TGTGCCAGCAGGCCAGCGGGAGGGCCGTTTGGAGATACGCAGTATTTT | CASRPAGGPFGDTQYF
TRBJ2-1 | TRBV6-4 | - | few | TGTGCCAGCAGTGCCGACGAAAGACTACAGGCGGACTACAATGAGCAGTTCTTC | CASSADERLQADYNEQFF
TRBJ1-2 | TRBV5-1 | TRBD1 | - | TGCGCCAGCAGGCTAGCCGGGACAGGGGTCGGCTACACCTTC | CASRLAGTGVGYTF
TRBJ2-7 | TRBV20-1 | TRBD1 | - | TGCAGTGCTAGACCCGGGACAGGCCATTACTACGAGCAGTACTTC | CSARPGTGHYYEQYF
TRBJ1-1 | TRBV29-1 | - | - | TGCAGCGTTGGACGGAGTGATTCTAACACTGAAGCTTTCTTT | CSVGRSDSNTEAFF
TRBJ1-2 | TRBV7-2 | - | - | TGTGCCAGCAGCGCGCCCTTGGCGGGCTACACCTTC | CASSAPLAGYTF
TRBJ1-1 | TRBV18 | - | few | TGTGCCAGCTCGTTCGGGACAAGCAATGAAGCTTTCTTT | CASSFGTSNEAFF
TRBJ1-2 | TRBV28 | TRBD1 | - | TGTGCCAGCGAACAGAACGGACAGGGGAAGAATGGCTACACCTTC | CASEQNGQGKNGYTF
TRBJ2-3 | TRBV6-2/TRBV6-3 | TRBD2 | - | TGTGCCAGCTGGCGGGGGGCTAGCACAGATACGCAGTATTTT | CASWRGASTDTQYF
TRBJ2-1 | TRBV9 | TRBD1 | - | TGTGCCAGCAGCATCAGGACAGGGAACGAGCAGTTCTTC | CASSIRTGNEQFF
TRBJ2-5 | TRBV6-1 | TRBD2 | - | TGTGCCAGCAGACTACTAGCGACCCAAGAGACCCAGTACTTC | CASRLLATQETQYF
TRBJ2-4 | TRBV25-1 | - | many | TGTGCCAGCAGGGGAAACATTCAGTACTTC | CASRGNIQYF
TRBJ2-1 | TRBV3-1 | TRBD2 | few | TGTGCCAGCAGCCAAGTCATGTTCGCGGCTAGCGGGAGTAGAGAGCAGTTCTTC | CASSQVMFAASGSREQFF
TRBJ2-6 | TRBV20-1 | - | - | TGCAGTGCTAGAGATCTGAGAGGGCCCGACTCCTCTGGGGCCAACGTCCTGACTTTC | CSARDLRGPDSSGANVLTF